This T cell receptor beta chain is drawn from a study of T-cell reconstitution after alpha-beta-depleted transplantation in children. Study findings and constraints: One year after transplant, T-cell counts and diversity came mostly from newly produced T cells. Recipient T cells and thymic progenitors that survived gave rise to the high TCRbeta diversity observed at day 60 in some patients. Expanded graft clones numbering several hundred reportedly gave rise to alpha-beta T cells about two months after transplant.

Many counts were recorded for this clonotype. The antigen remains unidentified. CDR1 is LNHNV, CDR2 YYDKDF, per germline (reference sequence). Trimming cost V 2 bases and J 3 bases; bases outside gene matches: 7. This CDR3 contains 15 residues. Preparing the TCRbeta library involved the use of unique molecular identifiers. From the PCR reads, TCRdb called clonotypes with MiXCR, one entry per CDR3 protein. The table records fewer than 750,000 distinct CDR3 sequences, around 23% of them present only once. The receptor's source is a boy in the first two years of life who had a stem cell transplant for acute myeloid leukemia, so the T cells may come from the graft donor. Sample: PBMCs, mostly from graft donor cells, taken 360 days after TCRalphabeta/CD19-depleted stem cell transplant. The rearrangement uses TRBV15 and TRBJ2-7; 7 bases fit TRBD1. DNA for the CDR3: TGTGCCACCAGCAGATTCGTGACAGGGAGCTACGAGCAGTACTTC. Translated, it gives CATSRFVTGSYEQYF.